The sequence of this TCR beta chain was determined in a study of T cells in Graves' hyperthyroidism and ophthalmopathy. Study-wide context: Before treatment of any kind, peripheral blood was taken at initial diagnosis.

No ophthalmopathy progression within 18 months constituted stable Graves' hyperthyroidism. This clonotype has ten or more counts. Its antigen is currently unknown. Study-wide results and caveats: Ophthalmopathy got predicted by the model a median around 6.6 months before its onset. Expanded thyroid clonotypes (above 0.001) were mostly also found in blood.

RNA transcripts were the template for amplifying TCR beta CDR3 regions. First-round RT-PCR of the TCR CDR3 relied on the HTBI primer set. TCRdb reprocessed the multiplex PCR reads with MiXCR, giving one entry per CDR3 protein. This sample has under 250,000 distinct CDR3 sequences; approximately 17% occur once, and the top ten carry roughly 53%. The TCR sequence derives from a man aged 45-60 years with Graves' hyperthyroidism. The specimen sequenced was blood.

CDR3 amino acids: CAWRNGGAGYNEQFF. The CDR3 DNA sequence: TGTGCCTGGAGAAATGGGGGGGCCGGCTACAATGAGCAGTTCTTC. V and J are TRBV30 and TRBJ2-1, with TRBD2 as a possible D gene (7 bases). The V and J ends lost 3 bases and 3 bases respectively, with 15 bases between them. The CDR3 sequence is 15 residues long. The germline V gene has CDR1 GTSNPN and CDR2 SVGIG (reference sequence).